The 25 T cell receptor beta chains given below trace back to one sample, sequenced in a study of T cells in Graves' hyperthyroidism and ophthalmopathy. TCR beta CDR3 regions were amplified from RNA. RT-PCR in the first round (using the HTBI primer set) targeted the TCR CDR3. TCRdb ran MiXCR on the multiplex PCR reads and lists one entry per CDR3 protein. The repertoire has fewer than 350,000 distinct CDR3 sequences, around 19% of them found once; the top ten carry less than 45%. The sample comprised blood. The source of these receptors is a man over 45 with Graves' ophthalmopathy.

This clonotype was found a few times. The rearrangement links TRBV9 to TRBJ2-7; 9 bases fit TRBD2. The V gene's germline CDR1 is SGDLS and CDR2 YYNGEE. V lost 4 bases, J lost 2 bases, and 10 bases stayed unmatched. The CDR3 has 16 residues. CDR3 loop: CASSPQVAGVAYEQYF. In DNA form, the CDR3 reads TGTGCCAGCAGCCCCCAGGTAGCGGGAGTTGCCTACGAGCAGTACTTC.

The sample holds many counts of this clonotype. The chain is built from TRBV24-1 and TRBJ2-5; 9 bases align to TRBD1. Unmatched junction bases numbered 9, after V lost 3 bases and J lost 5 bases. Germline CDR1 reads KGHDR; CDR2 reads SFDVKD. The CDR3 contains 16 residues. The CDR3 nucleotides are TGTGCCACCAGTGATCGTACAGGGGGCGAGGTGGAGACCCAGTACTTC. This sequence encodes CATSDRTGGEVETQYF.

This clonotype has just a few counts. The conserved phenylalanine or tryptophan normally closing the CDR3 is absent here, so this likely arose from a read error. V usage is TRBV3-1 and J usage is TRBJ2-3, with TRBD1 matching over 7 bases. Unmatched junction bases numbered 4, after V lost 1 base and J lost 6 bases. The CDR3 is made up of 14 amino acids. CDR1 is LGHDT and CDR2 is YNNKEL in the germline V gene (reference sequence). The CDR3 loop is CASSQGGGGDTQYS. For the CDR3, the DNA is TGTGCCAGCAGCCAAGGAGGGGGCGGGGATACGCAGTATTCT.

There are a few counts of this clonotype. This chain uses TRBV6-1 with TRBJ2-1; 9 bases fit TRBD1. V shed 7 bases, J shed 1 base, and the junction held 5 bases outside the gene matches. This CDR3 is built from 15 residues. From germline, CDR1 is MNHNS and CDR2 SASEGT. The CDR3 nucleotides read TGTGCCAGCAAAAGGGGGACAGGGTCCTACAATGAGCAGTTCTTC. This translates into CASKRGTGSYNEQFF.

V and J are TRBV28 and TRBJ1-4; D uncertain. The CDR3 covers 14 residues. The germline V gene encodes CDR1 MDHEN and CDR2 SYDVKM. V was trimmed by 5 bases and J by 8 bases, leaving 15 bases between them. DNA of the CDR3: TGTGCCAGCAGTCTATCCGTGTCCCCAGAAAAACTGTTTTTT. Amino acid sequence: CASSLSVSPEKLFF.

This clonotype was observed at least ten times. The chain combines TRBV7-8 with TRBJ2-7; possible D gene TRBD1, 5 bases. CDR1 is SGHVS, CDR2 FQNEAQ, per germline. The CDR3 is 14 residues long. The ends were cut back, 7 bases at V and 5 bases at J, with 18 bases in the middle. The CDR3 protein is CASTLQGSSHEQYF. The CDR3, as DNA: TGTGCCAGCACCTTGCAGGGATCTTCTCACGAGCAGTACTTC.

This clonotype was detected only a few times. The V gene is TRBV20-1, the J gene TRBJ2-2; D assignment may be TRBD1 or TRBD2 (6 bases each). Germline V gives CDR1 DFQATT, CDR2 SNEGSKA (reference sequence). The V gene lost 6 bases and the J gene lost 5 bases, with 19 bases spanning the gap. The CDR3 extends over 15 amino acids. The CDR3 DNA reads as TGCAGTGCGTTATCGGGGGCTATAAGAACCGGGGAGCTGTTTTTT. Translating it yields CSALSGAIRTGELFF.

This clonotype was seen a handful of times. The chain recombines TRBV6-1 with TRBJ2-7; 11 nucleotides align to TRBD1. The CDR3 length is 15 residues. Germline CDR1 is MNHNS and CDR2 is SASEGT. With V trimmed by 6 bases and J by 2 bases, 6 bases remained unmatched. The CDR3 nucleotides read TGTGCCAGCAGATTTCCGGGACAGGGGGCCTACGAGCAGTACTTC. It yields the protein CASRFPGQGAYEQYF.

Concerning this clonotype: Just one base apart from a much larger clone, this may be a read error. The chain is built from TRBV20-1 and TRBJ2-7, with 8 nucleotides matching TRBD1. This CDR3 is built from 14 residues. Trimming took 5 bases from V and 6 from J; bases not matched to a gene: 12. The germline V gene has CDR1 DFQATT and CDR2 SNEGSKA (reference sequence). CDR3 DNA sequence: TGCAGTGCTCTACCAGGACAGGGATACTGCGAGCAGTACTTC. This sequence encodes CSALPGQGYCEQYF.

This clonotype was counted at least ten times. For the CDR3, the DNA is TGCAGTGCTAGAGATCATGGGGGGAGGACTGAAGCTTTCTTT. It specifies CSARDHGGRTEAFF. The V and J genes are TRBV20-1 and TRBJ1-1; D possibly corresponds to TRBD1 (5 bases). The CDR3 runs to 14 residues. CDR1 is DFQATT and CDR2 is SNEGSKA in the germline V gene (reference sequence). V was cut by 0 bases and J by 5 bases, with 13 bases left in between.

The chain joins TRBV5-1 to TRBJ2-1; D is perhaps TRBD2 (5 bases). Germline CDR1 reads SGHRS; CDR2 reads YFSETQ. Between the trimmed V and J ends, which lost 2 bases and 1 base, there was a span of 13 bases. The CDR3 runs 16 residues. The CDR3 reads CASSFRGGSSYNEQFF. For the CDR3, the DNA is TGCGCCAGCAGCTTTAGAGGAGGTTCTTCCTACAATGAGCAGTTCTTC.

This clonotype has at least ten counts. The chain employs TRBV28 and TRBJ2-7; D gene unclear. Germline V gives CDR1 MDHEN, CDR2 SYDVKM. This CDR3 comprises 16 residues. The V end was cut by 3 bases, the J end by 0 bases, with 15 bases between. The CDR3 here is CASSFKHLRSSYEQYF. The DNA for the CDR3 is TGTGCCAGCAGTTTCAAGCATCTCCGTAGCTCCTACGAGCAGTACTTC.

The sample holds many counts of this clonotype. The CDR3, as DNA: TGCGCCAGCAGCCCTACAGGGTCTACTAATCAGCCCCAGCATTTT. This codes for CASSPTGSTNQPQHF. The chain carries TRBV5-1 and TRBJ1-5; D is possibly TRBD1 (6 bases). Germline V gene data show CDR1 as SGHRS and CDR2 as YFSETQ. This CDR3 region has 15 residues. Trimming took off 4 bases at V and 4 bases at J, with 15 bases between the two ends.

The V gene is TRBV5-1, the J gene TRBJ1-5, with D perhaps TRBD1 (6 bases). Trimming cost V 4 bases and J 2 bases, with 10 bases left between them. From germline, CDR1 is SGHRS and CDR2 YFSETQ. There are 14 residues in the CDR3. CDR3 bases: TGCGCCAGCAGCGTGGGGGGCCGCAATCAGCCCCAGCATTTT. Translating gives CASSVGGRNQPQHF.

This clonotype was recorded at least ten times. The chain joins TRBV30 to TRBJ2-1; 9 bases map to TRBD2. Losses at the gene ends were 3 bases for V and 0 bases for J; bases not matched to a gene: 3. The CDR3 has 15 amino acids. Germline V CDR1 and CDR2: GTSNPN, SVGIG (reference sequence). The CDR3 DNA reads as TGTGCCTGGAGCGTTAGCGGGAGCTCCTACAATGAGCAGTTCTTC. Residues: CAWSVSGSSYNEQFF.

This clonotype has a handful of counts. The chain is built from TRBV7-2 and TRBJ2-7; D remains ambiguous. The CDR3 has 14 residues. Germline assignment: CDR1 SGHTA and CDR2 FQGNSA. The ends were cut back, 0 bases at V and 2 bases at J, with 8 bases in the middle. The CDR3 DNA follows: TGTGCCAGCAGCTTAGCGTTCGCGGCCTACGAGCAGTACTTC. Amino acids: CASSLAFAAYEQYF.

The V gene is TRBV10-2, the J gene TRBJ1-1; TRBD1 aligns across 7 bases. This CDR3 region has 15 residues. CDR1 is WSHSY and CDR2 is SAAADI in the germline V gene. Germline trimming cut 4 bases from V and 0 bases from J; bases unmatched to any gene: 5. As DNA, the CDR3 is TGCGCCAGCAGTGTTAACAGGGGATTGAACACTGAAGCTTTCTTT. It specifies CASSVNRGLNTEAFF.

Worth noting for this clonotype: A single base separates this from a much larger clone, so it may be a read error. The chain carries TRBV24-1 and TRBJ2-3; TRBD2 agrees at 14 bases. The CDR3 totals 18 residues. Germline V lookup: CDR1 KGHDR, CDR2 SFDVKD. Trimming removed 5 bases from V and 0 bases from J; junction bases left unmatched: 6. CDR3 region: CATSAVRTSGRSTDTQYF. CDR3 nucleotide sequence: TGTGCCACCAGTGCGGTAAGGACTAGCGGGAGGAGCACAGATACGCAGTATTTT.

V usage is TRBV7-9 and J usage is TRBJ2-2; D ambiguous. There are 12 residues in the CDR3. The germline CDR1 and CDR2 sequences are SEHNR and FQNEAQ (reference sequence). The V end was cut by 5 bases, the J end by 6 bases, with 7 bases between. The CDR3 DNA sequence: TGTGCCAGCAGCCAAACCTCCGGGGAGCTGTTTTTT. It codes for CASSQTSGELFF.

The gene calls are TRBV5-8 and TRBJ2-7; the D gene is possibly TRBD2 (5 bases). This CDR3 contains 14 residues. CDR1 is SGHTS and CDR2 is YDEGEE in the germline V gene. V was shortened by 2 bases and J by 7 bases, with 16 bases between the two germline ends. In DNA form, the CDR3 reads TGTGCCAGCAGCTTAAGGGAGTTAATAGGGGAGCAGTACTTC. It is translated as CASSLRELIGEQYF.

This clonotype has at least ten counts. The V call is TRBV7-9, the J call TRBJ1-1; perhaps TRBD1 as D (5 bases). The CDR3 runs to 15 residues. Trimming stripped 5 bases from V and 2 bases from J, with 15 bases between. The germline CDR1 and CDR2 sequences are SEHNR and FQNEAQ (reference sequence). CDR3 protein: CASSANRRQNTEAFF. CDR3 nucleotides: TGTGCCAGCAGCGCCAACAGGAGGCAAAACACTGAAGCTTTCTTT. Drawing the rest from reference TRBV7-9 and TRBJ1-1, the complete variable domain is DTGVSQNPRHKITKRGQNVTFRCDPISEHNRLYWYRQTLGQGPEFLTYFQNEAQLEKSRLLSDRFSAERPKGSFSTLEIQRTEQGDSAMYLCASSANRRQNTEAFFGQGTRLTVV.

This clonotype came up a few times. V usage is TRBV6-6 and J usage is TRBJ1-2, with D possibly matching TRBD1 (5 bases). This CDR3 comprises 13 residues. Deletions cut 2 bases from V and 8 bases from J, with 12 bases between. Germline V gives CDR1 MNHNY, CDR2 SVGAGI (reference sequence). The CDR3 spells CASSYRGPLGYTF. In DNA form, the CDR3 reads TGTGCCAGCAGTTACAGGGGCCCCCTGGGCTACACCTTC.

This clonotype was seen only a few times. This chain links TRBV5-1 with TRBJ2-1; perhaps TRBD2 as D (5 bases). The CDR3 covers 16 residues. Trimming pared 0 bases from V and 0 bases from J, leaving 10 bases between. Germline CDR1 is SGHRS and CDR2 is YFSETQ. CDR3 in DNA: TGCGCCAGCAGCTTGGTGGGGAGTAGCTCCTACAATGAGCAGTTCTTC. Amino acids: CASSLVGSSSYNEQFF.

The genes are TRBV2 and TRBJ2-1; 11 positions agree with TRBD2. V was clipped by 4 bases and J by 0 bases; unmatched bases: 5. Per the germline V gene, CDR1 is SNHLY and CDR2 is FYNNEI. The CDR3 is 17 residues long. DNA for the CDR3: TGTGCCAGCAGTGTAGCGGGAGGGCGGAGCTCCTACAATGAGCAGTTCTTC. As protein: CASSVAGGRSSYNEQFF.

The chain carries TRBV4-1 and TRBJ2-5, with 7 bases matching TRBD1. Germline CDR1 and CDR2: MGHRA and YSYEKL. J was trimmed by 2 bases and V by 1 base; bases with no gene match: 4. CDR3 size: 15 residues. In nucleotides, the CDR3 is TGCGCCAGCAGCCAAGTAGGGGGCCAGCAAGAGACCCAGTACTTC. Its protein is CASSQVGGQQETQYF.